This TCR beta chain was found in a study of CD8 T cells in Susac syndrome. TCR beta from blood CD8+ and CD4+ T cells was sequenced. FACS enriched CD8+ TEMRA cells, while bulk CD8+ and CD4+ were negatively isolated. The length of the CDR3 is 16 residues. Germline V lookup: CDR1 LNHNV, CDR2 YYDKDF (reference sequence). Trimming took off 0 bases at V and 6 bases at J, with 17 bases between the two ends. The RNA input was roughly 0.5 to 1 ug, and it was reverse transcribed with random hexamers. TCRdb independently ran MiXCR on the immunoSEQ multiplex PCR reads; one entry per CDR3 protein. The top ten hold approximately 0.12% of the sample, which has some 260,000 distinct CDR3 sequences, 80% to 90% seen once.

The V call is TRBV15, the J call TRBJ1-2; TRBD1 is a possible D gene (5 bases). The sequenced material came from CD8+ T cells from PBMCs. The TCR comes from a human donor with multiple sclerosis. The CDR3 DNA follows: TGTGCCACCAGCAGAGATCCCTCCAGGGAAGGAAATGGCTACACCTTC. Translation: CATSRDPSREGNGYTF.